This entry is about one T cell receptor (beta chain). The data stem from a study of blood T cell repertoires in COVID-19. Looking at the study overall: Specimens from acute and convalescent COVID-19 originated in the United States, Italy and Spain.

V shed 4 bases and J 3 bases; nucleotides not matched to a gene: 7. This CDR3 is built from 15 residues. Germline loops: CDR1 MNHEY, CDR2 SMNVEV (reference sequence). Authors' processing steps: Cell counts per sample came from amplifying reference gene primers. TCRdb's table, derived via immunoSEQ multiplex PCR, lists solely in-frame clones and lacks some. The DNA gave D and trimming, while V, J and clone size come from that table. The data hold 280,000 or so clones, with about nine tenths observed a single time. The chain combines TRBV27 with TRBJ1-1, with 8 bases that match TRBD1. The sequencing input was peripheral blood. The clonotype comes from a woman aged 60-75 years with acute or convalescent COVID-19. DNA of the CDR3: TGTGCCAGCAGTTCCCGCAGGGGGCATTACACTGAAGCTTTCTTT. Its translation is CASSSRRGHYTEAFF.